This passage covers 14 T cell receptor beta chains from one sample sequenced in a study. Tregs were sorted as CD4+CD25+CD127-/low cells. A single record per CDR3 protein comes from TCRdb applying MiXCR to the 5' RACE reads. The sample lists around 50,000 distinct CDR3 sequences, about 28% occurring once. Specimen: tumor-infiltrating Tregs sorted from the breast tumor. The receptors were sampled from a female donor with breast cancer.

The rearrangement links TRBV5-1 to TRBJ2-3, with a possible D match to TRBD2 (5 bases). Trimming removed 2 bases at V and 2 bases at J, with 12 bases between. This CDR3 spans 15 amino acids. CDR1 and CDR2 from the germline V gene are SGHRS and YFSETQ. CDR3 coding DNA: TGCGCCAGCAGCTTTGTCCTAGCTCACACAGATACGCAGTATTTT. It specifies CASSFVLAHTDTQYF.

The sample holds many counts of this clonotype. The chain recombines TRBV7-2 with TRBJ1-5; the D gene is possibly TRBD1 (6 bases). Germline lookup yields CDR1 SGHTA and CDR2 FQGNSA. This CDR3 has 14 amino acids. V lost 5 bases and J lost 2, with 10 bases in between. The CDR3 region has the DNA TGTGCCAGCAGCAGGGACACGGGCAATCAGCCCCAGCATTTT. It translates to CASSRDTGNQPQHF.

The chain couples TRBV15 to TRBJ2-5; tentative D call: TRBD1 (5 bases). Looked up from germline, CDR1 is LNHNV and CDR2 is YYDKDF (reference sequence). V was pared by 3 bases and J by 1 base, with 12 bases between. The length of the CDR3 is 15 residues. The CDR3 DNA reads TGTGCCACCAGCAGCTTTCAGGGTCCCCAAGAGACCCAGTACTTC. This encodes CATSSFQGPQETQYF.

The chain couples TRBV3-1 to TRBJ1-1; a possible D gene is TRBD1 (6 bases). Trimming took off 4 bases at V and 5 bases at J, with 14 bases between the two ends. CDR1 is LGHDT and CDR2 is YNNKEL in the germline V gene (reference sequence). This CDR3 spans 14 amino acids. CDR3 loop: CASSLQGGRTEAFF. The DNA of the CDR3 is TGTGCCAGCAGCCTACAGGGTGGTCGGACTGAAGCTTTCTTT.

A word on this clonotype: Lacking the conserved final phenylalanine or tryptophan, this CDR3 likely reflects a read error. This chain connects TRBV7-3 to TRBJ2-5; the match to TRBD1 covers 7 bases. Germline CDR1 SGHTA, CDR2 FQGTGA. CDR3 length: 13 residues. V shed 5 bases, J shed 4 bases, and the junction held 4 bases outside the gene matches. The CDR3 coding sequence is TGTGCCAGCAGCGCCTACAGGGGAGAGACCCAGTACCTC. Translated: CASSAYRGETQYL.

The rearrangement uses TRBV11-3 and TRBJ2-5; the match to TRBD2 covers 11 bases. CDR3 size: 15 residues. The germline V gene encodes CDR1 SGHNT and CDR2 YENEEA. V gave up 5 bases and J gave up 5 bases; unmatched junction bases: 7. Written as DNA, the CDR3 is TGTGCCAGCAGCCAGACTAGCGGGGCGGGGGAGACCCAGTACTTC. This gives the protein CASSQTSGAGETQYF.

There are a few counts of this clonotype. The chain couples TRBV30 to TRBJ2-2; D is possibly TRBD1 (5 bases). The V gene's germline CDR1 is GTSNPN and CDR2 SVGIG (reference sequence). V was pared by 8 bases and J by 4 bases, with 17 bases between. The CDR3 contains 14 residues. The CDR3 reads CAGARSRSTGELFF. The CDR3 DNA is TGTGCCGGGGCGAGGAGTAGGAGCACCGGGGAGCTGTTTTTT. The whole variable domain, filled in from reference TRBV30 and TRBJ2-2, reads SQTIHQWPATLVQPVGSPLSLECTVEGTSNPNLYWYRQAAGRGLQLLFYSVGIGQISSEVPQNLSASRPQDRQFILSSKKLLLSDSGFYLCAGARSRSTGELFFGEGSRLTVL.

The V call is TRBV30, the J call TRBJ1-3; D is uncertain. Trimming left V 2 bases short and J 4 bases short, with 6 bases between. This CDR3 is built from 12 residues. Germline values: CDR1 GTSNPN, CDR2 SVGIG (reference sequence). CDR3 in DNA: TGTGCCTGGAGTTGGATGGGAAACACCATATATTTT. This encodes CAWSWMGNTIYF.

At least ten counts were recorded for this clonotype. The DNA for the CDR3 is TGTGCCAGCAGTTACTCACAGGGAAGCTCCTATAATTCACCCCTCCACTTT. Its protein is CASSYSQGSSYNSPLHF. This chain connects TRBV6-5 to TRBJ1-6, with a tentative D call TRBD1 (6 bases). Per the germline V gene, CDR1 is MNHEY and CDR2 is SVGAGI. Trimming shortened V by 0 bases and J by 0 bases, and 9 bases separated the two germline ends. This CDR3 is built from 17 residues.

CDR3 protein: CASSQPVVGDEQYF. The DNA for the CDR3 is TGCGCCAGCAGCCAACCCGTAGTTGGGGACGAGCAGTACTTC. The chain couples TRBV4-1 to TRBJ2-7; D unresolved. Germline V gene sequence: CDR1 MGHRA, CDR2 YSYEKL. The CDR3 consists of 14 residues. Trimming pared 2 bases from V and 5 bases from J, leaving 13 bases between.

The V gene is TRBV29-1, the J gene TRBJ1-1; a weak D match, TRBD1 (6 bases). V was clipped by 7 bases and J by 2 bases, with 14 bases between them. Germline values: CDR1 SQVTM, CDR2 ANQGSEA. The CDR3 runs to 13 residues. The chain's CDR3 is CSAATGTNTEAFF. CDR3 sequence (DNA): TGCAGCGCCGCGACAGGAACTAACACTGAAGCTTTCTTT.

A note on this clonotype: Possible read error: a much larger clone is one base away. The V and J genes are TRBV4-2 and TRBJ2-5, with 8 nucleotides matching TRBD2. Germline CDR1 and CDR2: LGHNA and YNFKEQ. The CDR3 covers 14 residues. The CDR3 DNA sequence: TGTGCCGGCAGCCGGGGGGGTTCCCAAGAGACCCAGTACTTC. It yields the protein CAGSRGGSQETQYF.

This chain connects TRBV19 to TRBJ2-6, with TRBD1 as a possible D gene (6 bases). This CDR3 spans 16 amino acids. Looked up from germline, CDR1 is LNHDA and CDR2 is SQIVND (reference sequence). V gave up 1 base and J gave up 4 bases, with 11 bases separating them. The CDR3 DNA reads TGTGCCAGTAGTATAGCTGGGACAACAGGGGCCAACGTCCTGACTTTC. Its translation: CASSIAGTTGANVLTF.

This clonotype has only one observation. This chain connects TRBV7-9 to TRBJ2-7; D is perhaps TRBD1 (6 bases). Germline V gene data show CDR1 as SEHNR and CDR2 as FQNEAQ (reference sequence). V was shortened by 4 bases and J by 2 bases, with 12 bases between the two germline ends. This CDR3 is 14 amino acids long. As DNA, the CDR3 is TGTGCCAGCAGCTCCCGACAGGCTACCTACGAGCAGTACTTC. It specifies CASSSRQATYEQYF.